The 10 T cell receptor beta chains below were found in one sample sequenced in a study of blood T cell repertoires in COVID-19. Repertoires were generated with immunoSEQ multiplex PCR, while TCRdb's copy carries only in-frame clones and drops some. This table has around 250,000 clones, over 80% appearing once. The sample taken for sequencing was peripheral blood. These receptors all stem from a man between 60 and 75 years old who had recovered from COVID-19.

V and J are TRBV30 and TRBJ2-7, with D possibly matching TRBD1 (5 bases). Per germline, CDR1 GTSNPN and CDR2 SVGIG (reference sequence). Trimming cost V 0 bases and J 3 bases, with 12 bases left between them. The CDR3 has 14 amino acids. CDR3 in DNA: TGTGCCTGGAGTGTATCGAGACAGAGCTACGAGCAGTACTTC. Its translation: CAWSVSRQSYEQYF.

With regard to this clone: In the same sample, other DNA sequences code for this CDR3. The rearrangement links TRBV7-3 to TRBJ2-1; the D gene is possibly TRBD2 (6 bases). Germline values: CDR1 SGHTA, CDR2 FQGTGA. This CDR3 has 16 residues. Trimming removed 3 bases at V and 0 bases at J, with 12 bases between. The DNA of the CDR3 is TGTGCCAGCAGCTTGAGCCTAGCGAGCTCCTACAATGAGCAGTTCTTC. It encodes CASSLSLASSYNEQFF.

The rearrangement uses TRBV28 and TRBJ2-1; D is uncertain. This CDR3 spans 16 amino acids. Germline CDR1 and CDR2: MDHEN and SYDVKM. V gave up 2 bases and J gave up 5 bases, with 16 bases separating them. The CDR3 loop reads CASSLTAERVNNEQFF. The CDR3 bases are TGTGCCAGCAGTTTAACAGCAGAACGTGTTAACAATGAGCAGTTCTTC.

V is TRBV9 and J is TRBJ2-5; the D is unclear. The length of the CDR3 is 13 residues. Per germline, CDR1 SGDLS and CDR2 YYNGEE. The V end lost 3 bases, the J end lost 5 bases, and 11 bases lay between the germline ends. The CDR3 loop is CASSDQGRETQYF. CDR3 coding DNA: TGTGCCAGCAGCGACCAAGGCAGGGAGACCCAGTACTTC.

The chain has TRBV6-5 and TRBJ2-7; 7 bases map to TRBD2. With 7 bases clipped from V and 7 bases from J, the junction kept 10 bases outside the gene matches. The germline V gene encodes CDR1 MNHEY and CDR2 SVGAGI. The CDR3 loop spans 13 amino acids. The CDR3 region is CASTGPSGREQYF. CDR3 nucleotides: TGTGCCAGCACGGGTCCTAGCGGAAGAGAGCAGTACTTC.

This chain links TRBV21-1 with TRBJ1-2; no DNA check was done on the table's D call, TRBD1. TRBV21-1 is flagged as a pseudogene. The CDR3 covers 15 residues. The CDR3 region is CASSKKRGQRYGYTF. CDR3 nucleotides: TGTGCCAGCAGCAAAAAAAGAGGACAACGCTATGGCTACACCTTC.

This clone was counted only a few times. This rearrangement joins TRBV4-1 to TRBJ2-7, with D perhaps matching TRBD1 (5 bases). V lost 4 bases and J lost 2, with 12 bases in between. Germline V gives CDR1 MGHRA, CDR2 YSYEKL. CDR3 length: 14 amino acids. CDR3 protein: CASSRLGAPYEQYF. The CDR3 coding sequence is TGCGCCAGCAGCCGCCTAGGGGCCCCCTACGAGCAGTACTTC.

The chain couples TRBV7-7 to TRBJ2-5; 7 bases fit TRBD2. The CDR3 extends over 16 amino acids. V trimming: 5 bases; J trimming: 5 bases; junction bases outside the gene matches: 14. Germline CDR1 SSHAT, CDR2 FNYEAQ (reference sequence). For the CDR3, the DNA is TGTGCCAGCAGCGAGGGACTAAATAGAATAAGGGAGACCCAGTACTTC. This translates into CASSEGLNRIRETQYF.

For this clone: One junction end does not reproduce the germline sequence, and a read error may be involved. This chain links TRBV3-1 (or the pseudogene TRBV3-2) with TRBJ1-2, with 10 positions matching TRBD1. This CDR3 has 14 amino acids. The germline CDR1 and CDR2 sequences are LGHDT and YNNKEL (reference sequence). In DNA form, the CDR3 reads TGTGCCAGCAGCAAAGACAGGGGGCTTTTGGGCTACACCTTC. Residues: CASSKDRGLLGYTF.

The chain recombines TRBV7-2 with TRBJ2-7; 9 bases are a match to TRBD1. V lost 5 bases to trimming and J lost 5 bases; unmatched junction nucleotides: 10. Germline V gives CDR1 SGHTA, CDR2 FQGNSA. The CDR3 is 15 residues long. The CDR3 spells CASSPSGTGTHEQYF. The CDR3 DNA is TGTGCCAGCAGCCCCAGCGGGACAGGGACCCACGAGCAGTACTTC.